This T cell receptor beta chain was observed in a study of shared clonotypes between healthy human individuals. Study results and caveats: Shared clonotypes across all four donors exceeded non-shared ones in generation probability.

Researchers ran the assay at a deep level. Sequencing was performed with immunoSEQ multiplex PCR; in TCRdb, only in-frame clones are kept and a portion is missing. The sample includes some 1.4 million clones, roughly 95% seen only once; the top ten take about 1%. In regard to this clone: Antigen unknown.

The length of the CDR3 is 14 residues. V was cut by 5 bases and J by 5 bases, with 15 bases left in between. Germline-derived CDR1 and CDR2 are SGHTA and FQGNSA. Recent acute infections and vaccinations were absent in the healthy HIV-negative adult donors. The receptor comes from a man aged 30 to 39 in good health. J is TRBJ2-5 and V is TRBV7-2; D might be TRBD2 (5 bases). The sequencing input was naive CD4+ T cells sorted from blood. Subset meaning: CD45RA+ positively selected. CDR3 coding DNA: TGTGCCAGCAGCCAGGTCCCCGACTACGAGACCCAGTACTTC. It specifies CASSQVPDYETQYF.